The rows below give T cell receptor beta chains drawn from one sample of a study of control samples from healthy donors and cancer patients. Profiled with immunoSEQ multiplex PCR; TCRdb holds only in-frame clones, not every one. Of about 180,000 clones listed, around 90% are singletons. Input material: blood. These receptors came from a man younger than 45 in good health. Each CDR3 is given with its conserved first and last residue. Fields, in order: clone size, J gene, V gene, CDR3 length, D gene, CDR3 protein, CDR3 DNA. The D gene is left open where the match is weak. Rows give clone size only sometimes, using once, few, many, or a class for an expanded clone.

>.|TRBJ2-5|TRBV9|14|TRBD2
CASSVPASGTPKDF
TGTGCCAGCAGCGTACCGGCTAGCGGAACTCCAAAGGACTTC
>.|TRBJ1-1|TRBV4-1|17|.
CASSQDQARRLNTEAFF
TGCGCCAGCAGCCAAGATCAAGCCCGGCGGTTGAACACTGAAGCTTTCTTT
>.|TRBJ2-5|TRBV7-9|16|.
CASSLDNRVLQETQYF
TGTGCCAGCAGCTTAGATAACAGGGTACTCCAAGAGACCCAGTACTTC
>.|TRBJ1-2|TRBV6-5|12|.
CATTESTSSYTF
TGTGCCACCACAGAGTCGACATCGAGCTACACCTTC
>.|TRBJ1-6|TRBV4-2|14|.
CASSQDQTDFPLHF
TGTGCCAGCAGCCAAGACCAGACCGACTTCCCCCTCCACTTT
>.|TRBJ2-7|TRBV6-5|12|TRBD1
CASKRQGNEQYF
TGTGCCAGCAAAAGACAGGGAAACGAGCAGTACTTC
>.|TRBJ1-6|TRBV20-1|11|.
CSAREGTPLHF
TGCAGTGCTAGAGAGGGTACACCCCTCCACTTT
>.|TRBJ2-3|TRBV24-1|14|.
CATSVAGQTDTQYF
TGTGCCACCAGTGTCGCGGGGCAAACAGATACGCAGTATTTT
>.|TRBJ2-1|TRBV4-2|17|.
CASSQDLPGASYNEQFF
TGTGCCAGCAGCCAAGACTTGCCGGGGGCCTCCTACAATGAGCAGTTCTTC
>.|TRBJ1-2|TRBV4-1|17|.
CASSQGQRPIANYGYTF
TGCGCCAGCAGCCAAGGACAGAGACCCATAGCTAACTATGGCTACACCTTC
>.|TRBJ1-2|TRBV5-6|16|.
CASSLASGTRSYGYTF
TGTGCCAGCAGCTTGGCGTCCGGGACAAGGTCCTATGGCTACACCTTC
>.|TRBJ2-2|TRBV4-2|16|TRBD2
CASSQELAGYTGELFF
TGTGCCAGCAGCCAAGAACTAGCGGGGTATACCGGGGAGCTGTTTTTT
>.|TRBJ2-6|TRBV4-1|18|TRBD1
CASSQVSGGLSGANVLTF
TGCGCCAGCAGCCAAGTCTCAGGGGGCCTCTCTGGGGCCAACGTCCTGACTTTC
>.|TRBJ2-5|TRBV5-1|12|.
CASKLGEETQYF
TGCGCCAGCAAGCTAGGGGAAGAGACCCAGTACTTC
>.|TRBJ2-2|TRBV3-1/TRBV3-2|16|TRBD2
CASSQVGGRGTGELFF
TGTGCCAGCAGCCAAGTTGGCGGGAGGGGGACCGGGGAGCTGTTTTTT
>.|TRBJ1-1|TRBV10-3|17|TRBD1
CAISRRQGAGSGTEAFF
TGTGCCATCAGTAGGCGACAGGGGGCAGGTTCAGGAACTGAAGCTTTCTTT
>once|TRBJ1-1|TRBV14|13|.
CASSPTRNTEAFF
TGTGCCAGCAGCCCCACAAGGAACACTGAAGCTTTCTTT
>.|TRBJ2-1|TRBV7-2|14|.
CASSLGSAYNEQFF
TGTGCCAGCAGTTTAGGGTCGGCATACAATGAGCAGTTCTTC
>.|TRBJ1-5|TRBV21-1|15|.
CASSIRGLGNQPQHF
TGTGCCAGCAGCATCAGAGGATTGGGCAATCAGCCCCAGCATTTT
>.|TRBJ1-5|TRBV28|13|.
CATQWGGNQPQHF
TGTGCCACCCAGTGGGGGGGCAATCAGCCCCAGCATTTT
>.|TRBJ1-2|TRBV29-1|12|.
CSVGRSNYGYTF
TGCAGCGTTGGCAGGTCTAACTATGGCTACACCTTC
>.|TRBJ2-2|TRBV5-8|16|TRBD1
CASSLAFQGATGELFF
TGTGCCAGCAGCTTGGCCTTTCAGGGGGCGACCGGGGAGCTGTTTTTT
>.|TRBJ1-4|TRBV24-1|17|.
CATSDKVSGTPNEKLFF
TGTGCCACCAGTGACAAGGTCTCGGGCACTCCTAATGAAAAACTGTTTTTT
>.|TRBJ1-2|TRBV7-9|15|.
CASSLGAGGNYGYTF
TGTGCCAGCAGCCTAGGGGCGGGAGGGAACTATGGCTACACCTTC
>.|TRBJ2-3|TRBV2|17|TRBD2
CASSESASGGLWDTQYF
TGTGCCAGCAGTGAATCGGCTAGCGGGGGGCTTTGGGATACGCAGTATTTT
>.|TRBJ1-5|TRBV6-4|20|TRBD1
CASSDLHNKGQGDGNQPQHF
TGTGCCAGCAGTGATCTCCATAATAAAGGACAGGGGGACGGCAATCAGCCCCAGCATTTT